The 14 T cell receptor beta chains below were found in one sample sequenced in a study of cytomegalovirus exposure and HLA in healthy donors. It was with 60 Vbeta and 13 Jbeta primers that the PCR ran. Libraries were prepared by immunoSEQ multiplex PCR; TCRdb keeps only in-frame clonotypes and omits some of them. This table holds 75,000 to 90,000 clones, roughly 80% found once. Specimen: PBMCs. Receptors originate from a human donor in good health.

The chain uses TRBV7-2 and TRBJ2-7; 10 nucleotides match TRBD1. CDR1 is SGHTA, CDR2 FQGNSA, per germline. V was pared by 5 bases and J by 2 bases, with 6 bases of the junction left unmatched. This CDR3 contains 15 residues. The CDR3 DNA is TGTGCCAGCAGCGGAGGGACAGGGGTTCCCTACGAGCAGTACTTC. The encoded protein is CASSGGTGVPYEQYF.

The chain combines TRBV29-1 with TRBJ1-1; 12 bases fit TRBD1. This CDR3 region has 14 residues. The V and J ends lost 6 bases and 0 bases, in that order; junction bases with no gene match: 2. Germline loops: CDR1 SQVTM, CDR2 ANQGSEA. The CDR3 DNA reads TGCAGCGTGGGGACAGGGGGCATGAACACTGAAGCTTTCTTT. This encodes CSVGTGGMNTEAFF.

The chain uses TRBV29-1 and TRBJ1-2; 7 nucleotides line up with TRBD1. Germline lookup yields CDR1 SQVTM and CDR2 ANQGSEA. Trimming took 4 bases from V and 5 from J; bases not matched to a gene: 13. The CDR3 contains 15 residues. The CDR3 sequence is CSVGGYTGTAYGYTF. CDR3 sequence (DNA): TGCAGCGTTGGAGGGTACACCGGGACAGCTTATGGCTACACCTTC.

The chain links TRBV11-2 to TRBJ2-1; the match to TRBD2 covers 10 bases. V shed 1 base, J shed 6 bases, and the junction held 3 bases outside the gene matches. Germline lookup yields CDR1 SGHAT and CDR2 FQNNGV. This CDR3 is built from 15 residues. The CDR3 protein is CASSLALAGANEQFF. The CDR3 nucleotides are TGTGCCAGCAGCTTAGCTCTAGCGGGGGCCAATGAGCAGTTCTTC. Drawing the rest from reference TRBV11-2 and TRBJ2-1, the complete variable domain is EAGVAQSPRYKIIEKRQSVAFWCNPISGHATLYWYQQILGQGPKLLIQFQNNGVVDDSQLPKDRFSAERLKGVDSTLKIQPAKLEDSAVYLCASSLALAGANEQFFGPGTRLTVL.

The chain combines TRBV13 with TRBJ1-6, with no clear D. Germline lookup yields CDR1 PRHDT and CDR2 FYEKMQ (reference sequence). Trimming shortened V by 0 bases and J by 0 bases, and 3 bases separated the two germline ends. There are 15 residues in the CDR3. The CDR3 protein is CASSLGSSYNSPLHF. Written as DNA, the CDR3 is TGTGCCAGCAGCTTAGGGAGCTCCTATAATTCACCCCTCCACTTT.

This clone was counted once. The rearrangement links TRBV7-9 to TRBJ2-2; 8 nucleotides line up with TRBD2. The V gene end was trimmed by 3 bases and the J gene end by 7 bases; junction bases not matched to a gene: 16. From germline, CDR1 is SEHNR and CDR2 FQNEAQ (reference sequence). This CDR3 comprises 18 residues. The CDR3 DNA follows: TGTGCCAGCAGCTTTCCATCGTCGAGCGGGGGACTCAGCGGGGAGCTGTTTTTT. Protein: CASSFPSSSGGLSGELFF. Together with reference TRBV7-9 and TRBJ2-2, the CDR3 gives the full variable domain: DTGVSQNPRHKITKRGQNVTFRCDPISEHNRLYWYRQTLGQGPEFLTYFQNEAQLEKSRLLSDRFSAERPKGSFSTLEIQRTEQGDSAMYLCASSFPSSSGGLSGELFFGEGSRLTVL.

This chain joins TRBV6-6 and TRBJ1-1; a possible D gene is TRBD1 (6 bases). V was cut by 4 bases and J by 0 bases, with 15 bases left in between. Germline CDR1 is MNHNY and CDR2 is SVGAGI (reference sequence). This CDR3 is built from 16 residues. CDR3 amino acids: CASSSYRAHLNTEAFF. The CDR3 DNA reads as TGTGCCAGCAGTTCCTACAGGGCCCACCTGAACACTGAAGCTTTCTTT.

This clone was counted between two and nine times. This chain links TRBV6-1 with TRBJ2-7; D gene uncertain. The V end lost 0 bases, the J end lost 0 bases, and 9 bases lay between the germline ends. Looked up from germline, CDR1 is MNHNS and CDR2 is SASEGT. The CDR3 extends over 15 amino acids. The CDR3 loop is CASSEAHGDSYEQYF. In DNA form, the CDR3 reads TGTGCCAGCAGTGAAGCGCACGGTGACTCCTACGAGCAGTACTTC.

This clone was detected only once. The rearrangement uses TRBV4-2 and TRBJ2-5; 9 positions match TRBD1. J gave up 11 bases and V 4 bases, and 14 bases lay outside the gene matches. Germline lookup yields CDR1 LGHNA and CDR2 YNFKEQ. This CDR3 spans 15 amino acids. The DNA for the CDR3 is TGTGCCAGCAGCCTGACACCGGGACAGGGAACCAAGCAGTACTTC. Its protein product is CASSLTPGQGTKQYF.

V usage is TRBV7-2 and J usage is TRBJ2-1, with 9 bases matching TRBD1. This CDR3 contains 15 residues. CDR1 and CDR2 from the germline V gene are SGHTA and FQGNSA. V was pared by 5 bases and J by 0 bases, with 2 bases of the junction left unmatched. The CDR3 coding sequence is TGTGCCAGCAGCCTGGACAGGGGCTCCTACAATGAGCAGTTCTTC. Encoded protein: CASSLDRGSYNEQFF.

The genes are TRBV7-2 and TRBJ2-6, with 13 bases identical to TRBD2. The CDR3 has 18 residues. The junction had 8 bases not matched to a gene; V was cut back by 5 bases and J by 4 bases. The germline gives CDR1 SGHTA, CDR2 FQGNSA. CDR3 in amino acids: CASSVWTSGGRGANVLTF. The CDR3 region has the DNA TGTGCCAGCAGCGTATGGACTAGCGGGGGTAGAGGGGCCAACGTCCTGACTTTC.

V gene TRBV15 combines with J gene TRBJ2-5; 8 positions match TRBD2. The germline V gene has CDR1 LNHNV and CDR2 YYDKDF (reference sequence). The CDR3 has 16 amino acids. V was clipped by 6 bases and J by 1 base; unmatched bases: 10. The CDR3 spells CATSRSISGAQETQYF. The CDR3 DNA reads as TGTGCCACCAGTCGTTCGATTAGCGGGGCCCAAGAGACCCAGTACTTC.

CDR3 residues: CASSLGYTQTEAFF. CDR3 coding DNA: TGTGCCAGCAGCTTAGGATACACCCAAACTGAAGCTTTCTTT. The chain couples TRBV7-2 to TRBJ1-1; no clear D gene. CDR1 SGHTA and CDR2 FQGNSA come from the germline V gene. Trimming took off 1 base at V and 5 bases at J, with 11 bases between the two ends. The CDR3 extends over 14 amino acids.

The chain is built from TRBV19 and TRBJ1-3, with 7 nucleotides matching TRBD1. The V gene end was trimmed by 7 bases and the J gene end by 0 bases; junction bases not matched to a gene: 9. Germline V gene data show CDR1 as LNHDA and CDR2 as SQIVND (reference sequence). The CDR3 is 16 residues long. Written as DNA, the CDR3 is TGTGCCAGTAACGCGGGGAGACAGGGCTCTGGAAACACCATATATTTT. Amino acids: CASNAGRQGSGNTIYF.